This T cell receptor (beta chain) was found in a study of CD8+ T cells in alopecia areata. Extracted from the samples, RNA was reverse transcribed into cDNA to serve as the sequencing template. Here immunoSEQ multiplex PCR was the method, and the copy in TCRdb shows in-frame clones only, minus some. Here the sample spans 220,000 or so clones, around 62% being singletons. This clone was counted a few times. The CDR3 is 13 amino acids. With 2 bases removed from V and 4 bases from J, the gap between germline ends came to 10 bases. The germline V gene has CDR1 SGHRS and CDR2 YFSETQ. The sequence was obtained from a human donor with alopecia areata. V usage is TRBV5-1 and J usage is TRBJ2-7; no definite D call. The sequencing here drew on CD4+ T cells sorted from blood, taken at week 0. CDR3 DNA sequence: TGCGCCAGCAGCTTTGGATCAGAATACGAGCAGTACTTC. It is translated as CASSFGSEYEQYF.